This is a list of T cell receptor beta chains from one sample in a study of cytomegalovirus exposure and HLA in healthy donors. Some clones are missing from TCRdb's copy, which holds only in-frame ones; the method was immunoSEQ multiplex PCR. The table includes some 200,000 clones, about 80% detected once. Sample: PBMCs. These receptors were collected from a boy between 5 and 17 years old in good health and CMV-seronegative. The CDR3 runs from the conserved cysteine through the conserved F or W. Each record gives: CDR3 protein, CDR3 DNA, D gene, J gene, V gene, clone size. A D gene is named only where the DNA matches it firmly. The size field is filled for only some rows; it gives once, few, many or a size class.

CDR3 protein: CASSLGQGDQETQYF
CDR3 DNA: TGTGCCAGCAGCTTAGGCCAGGGGGACCAAGAGACCCAGTACTTC
D gene: TRBD1
J gene: TRBJ2-5
V gene: TRBV5-6
clone size: NA

CDR3 protein: CASSLRDRDTGELFF
CDR3 DNA: TGTGCCAGCAGTTTAAGAGACAGGGATACCGGGGAGCTGTTTTTT
D gene: TRBD1
J gene: TRBJ2-2
V gene: TRBV28
clone size: NA

CDR3 protein: CASIPLGTASSHGYTF
CDR3 DNA: TGTGCCAGCATCCCACTCGGGACAGCTTCTTCCCATGGCTACACCTTC
D gene: TRBD1
J gene: TRBJ1-2
V gene: TRBV2
clone size: NA

CDR3 protein: CASSTGTGSGYEQYF
CDR3 DNA: TGTGCCAGCAGTACGGGGACAGGGAGCGGCTACGAGCAGTACTTC
D gene: TRBD1
J gene: TRBJ2-7
V gene: TRBV6-5
clone size: NA

CDR3 protein: CAWRALDREYGYTF
CDR3 DNA: TGTGCCTGGAGGGCCCTGGACAGGGAGTATGGCTACACCTTC
D gene: TRBD1
J gene: TRBJ1-2
V gene: TRBV30
clone size: NA

CDR3 protein: CASSMNTRQPQHF
CDR3 DNA: TGTGCCAGTAGTATGAACACACGTCAACCCCAGCATTTT
D gene: NA
J gene: TRBJ1-5
V gene: TRBV19
clone size: NA

CDR3 protein: CASSFFRGTQETQYF
CDR3 DNA: TGTGCCAGCAGCTTTTTTCGGGGGACCCAAGAGACCCAGTACTTC
D gene: NA
J gene: TRBJ2-5
V gene: TRBV11-2
clone size: once

CDR3 protein: CASSQGINYGYTF
CDR3 DNA: TGTGCCAGCTCACAGGGGATTAACTATGGCTACACCTTC
D gene: TRBD1
J gene: TRBJ1-2
V gene: TRBV5-6
clone size: NA

CDR3 protein: CAWTPGSNQPQHF
CDR3 DNA: TGTGCCTGGACGCCAGGGAGCAATCAGCCCCAGCATTTT
D gene: NA
J gene: TRBJ1-5
V gene: TRBV30
clone size: NA

CDR3 protein: CAISDYTQGVREQYF
CDR3 DNA: TGTGCCATCAGTGACTACACCCAGGGGGTTCGCGAGCAGTACTTC
D gene: TRBD1
J gene: TRBJ2-7
V gene: TRBV10-3
clone size: NA

CDR3 protein: CASSLGAAWDTQYF
CDR3 DNA: TGTGCCAGCAGCTTGGGGGCAGCTTGGGATACGCAGTATTTT
D gene: NA
J gene: TRBJ2-3
V gene: TRBV5-6
clone size: once

CDR3 protein: CAWRTDSYTEAFF
CDR3 DNA: TGTGCCTGGAGAACGGACAGTTACACTGAAGCTTTCTTT
D gene: NA
J gene: TRBJ1-1
V gene: TRBV30
clone size: once

CDR3 protein: CASSLRQGSDTEAFF
CDR3 DNA: TGTGCCAGCAGCTTAAGGCAGGGGAGCGACACTGAAGCTTTCTTT
D gene: NA
J gene: TRBJ1-1
V gene: TRBV7-9
clone size: few

CDR3 protein: CASSNYTGARAGGSYEQYF
CDR3 DNA: TGTGCCAGCAGCAACTACACGGGGGCGAGAGCGGGAGGGTCCTACGAGCAGTACTTC
D gene: NA
J gene: TRBJ2-7
V gene: TRBV21-1
clone size: NA

CDR3 protein: CASSLRGSLSNTEAFF
CDR3 DNA: TGTGCCAGCAGTTTGAGAGGGTCCCTTTCTAACACTGAAGCTTTCTTT
D gene: NA
J gene: TRBJ1-1
V gene: TRBV27
clone size: NA

CDR3 protein: CASSEGTGNQPQHF
CDR3 DNA: TGTGCCAGCAGTGAGGGGACAGGCAATCAGCCCCAGCATTTT
D gene: TRBD1
J gene: TRBJ1-5
V gene: TRBV6-4
clone size: NA

CDR3 protein: CASSPGAGETQYF
CDR3 DNA: TGTGCCAGCTCACCTGGGGCGGGGGAGACCCAGTACTTC
D gene: NA
J gene: TRBJ2-5
V gene: TRBV18
clone size: NA

CDR3 protein: CASSQEALLTSAINNEQFF
CDR3 DNA: TGTGCCAGCAGCCAAGAGGCCCTACTAACTAGCGCAATAAACAATGAGCAGTTCTTC
D gene: TRBD2
J gene: TRBJ2-1
V gene: TRBV4-2
clone size: NA

CDR3 protein: CAWSSPLGGGSETQYF
CDR3 DNA: TGTGCCTGGAGTAGCCCTCTCGGCGGGGGAAGTGAGACCCAGTACTTC
D gene: TRBD2
J gene: TRBJ2-5
V gene: TRBV30
clone size: NA

CDR3 protein: CASSYGAGGYETQYF
CDR3 DNA: TGTGCCAGCAGTTACGGGGCAGGGGGCTACGAGACCCAGTACTTC
D gene: TRBD1
J gene: TRBJ2-5
V gene: TRBV6-6
clone size: NA

CDR3 protein: CASSSQSGSLEQYF
CDR3 DNA: TGTGCCAGCAGCTCCCAAAGCGGGAGCCTCGAGCAGTACTTC
D gene: TRBD2
J gene: TRBJ2-7
V gene: TRBV11-2
clone size: NA

CDR3 protein: CASSLVGQYYGYTF
CDR3 DNA: TGTGCCAGCAGCTTGGTGGGCCAATACTATGGCTACACCTTC
D gene: NA
J gene: TRBJ1-2
V gene: TRBV5-4
clone size: few

CDR3 protein: CASSFDSGGPRAAFF
CDR3 DNA: TGCGCCAGCAGCTTTGATTCCGGAGGACCGAGGGCGGCTTTCTTT
D gene: NA
J gene: TRBJ1-1
V gene: TRBV5-1
clone size: NA

CDR3 protein: CSVERTGGGDEQFF
CDR3 DNA: TGCAGCGTTGAGAGGACAGGGGGGGGCGATGAGCAGTTCTTC
D gene: TRBD1
J gene: TRBJ2-1
V gene: TRBV29-1
clone size: NA

CDR3 protein: CASRLRSDRRPNTGELFF
CDR3 DNA: TGTGCCAGTAGACTTAGATCGGACAGGCGACCGAACACCGGGGAGCTGTTTTTT
D gene: TRBD1
J gene: TRBJ2-2
V gene: TRBV19
clone size: NA

CDR3 protein: CASSPGGTGVGYGYTF
CDR3 DNA: TGTGCCAGCAGCCCTGGTGGGACAGGGGTAGGTTATGGCTACACCTTC
D gene: TRBD1
J gene: TRBJ1-2
V gene: TRBV5-4
clone size: NA

CDR3 protein: CASSLLAGYEQYF
CDR3 DNA: TGTGCCAGCAGCTTATTAGCGGGCTACGAGCAGTACTTC
D gene: TRBD2
J gene: TRBJ2-7
V gene: TRBV7-2
clone size: NA

CDR3 protein: CASEGGQGALASYNEQFF
CDR3 DNA: TGTGCCAGCGAGGGGGGACAGGGGGCCCTTGCTTCCTACAATGAGCAGTTCTTC
D gene: TRBD1
J gene: TRBJ2-1
V gene: TRBV7-8
clone size: NA

CDR3 protein: CASSRGTVQKTQYF
CDR3 DNA: TGTGCCAGTAGTAGGGGGACAGTACAAAAAACCCAGTACTTC
D gene: TRBD1
J gene: TRBJ2-5
V gene: TRBV19
clone size: NA

CDR3 protein: CASSVDYEQYF
CDR3 DNA: TGTGCCAGCAGTGTAGACTACGAGCAGTACTTC
D gene: NA
J gene: TRBJ2-7
V gene: TRBV6-6
clone size: NA

CDR3 protein: CASSQDLPYSEEGQPQHF
CDR3 DNA: TGCGCCAGCAGCCAAGATCTGCCGTATAGCGAAGAAGGTCAGCCCCAGCATTTT
D gene: NA
J gene: TRBJ1-5
V gene: TRBV4-1
clone size: NA

CDR3 protein: CASSSGFDTDTQYF
CDR3 DNA: TGTGCCAGCAGTTCCGGGTTTGATACAGATACGCAGTATTTT
D gene: NA
J gene: TRBJ2-3
V gene: TRBV6-1
clone size: once

CDR3 protein: CASSLPVTRSGNTIYF
CDR3 DNA: TGTGCCAGCAGCCTTCCTGTAACACGCTCTGGAAACACCATATATTTT
D gene: NA
J gene: TRBJ1-3
V gene: TRBV4-2
clone size: NA

CDR3 protein: CASSSDGGGSYTF
CDR3 DNA: TGCGCCAGCAGCTCCGACGGGGGGGGAAGCTACACCTTC
D gene: NA
J gene: TRBJ1-2
V gene: TRBV5-1
clone size: NA

CDR3 protein: CASSPFGQGGNEQYF
CDR3 DNA: TGTGCCAGCAGCCCTTTTGGTCAGGGGGGTAACGAGCAGTACTTC
D gene: NA
J gene: TRBJ2-7
V gene: TRBV6-1
clone size: NA

CDR3 protein: CASSTGTSGLDEQYF
CDR3 DNA: TGTGCCAGCAGCACCGGGACTAGCGGATTGGACGAGCAGTACTTC
D gene: TRBD2
J gene: TRBJ2-7
V gene: TRBV7-9
clone size: NA

CDR3 protein: CASSFPPGVNTEAFF
CDR3 DNA: TGTGCCAGCAGCTTTCCTCCGGGGGTGAACACTGAAGCTTTCTTT
D gene: NA
J gene: TRBJ1-1
V gene: TRBV5-8
clone size: NA

CDR3 protein: CASRTGGKRDTQYF
CDR3 DNA: TGTGCCAGCAGGACAGGGGGGAAACGTGATACGCAGTATTTT
D gene: TRBD1
J gene: TRBJ2-3
V gene: TRBV6-1
clone size: NA

CDR3 protein: CASVGGPTYEQYF
CDR3 DNA: TGTGCCTCCGTCGGGGGGCCTACCTACGAGCAGTACTTC
D gene: NA
J gene: TRBJ2-7
V gene: TRBV30
clone size: few

CDR3 protein: CSVVTGTSYEQYF
CDR3 DNA: TGCAGCGTTGTGACAGGGACATCCTACGAGCAGTACTTC
D gene: TRBD1
J gene: TRBJ2-7
V gene: TRBV29-1
clone size: NA

CDR3 protein: CASSLGPDTGELFF
CDR3 DNA: TGTGCCAGCAGCTTAGGGCCAGACACCGGGGAGCTGTTTTTT
D gene: NA
J gene: TRBJ2-2
V gene: TRBV7-6
clone size: few

CDR3 protein: CASTDGAGAFGYTF
CDR3 DNA: TGTGCCAGCACCGATGGGGCGGGGGCGTTTGGCTACACCTTC
D gene: NA
J gene: TRBJ1-2
V gene: TRBV6-1
clone size: once

CDR3 protein: CASSTLAGGRETQYF
CDR3 DNA: TGTGCCAGCAGTACTCTAGCGGGGGGGCGGGAGACCCAGTACTTC
D gene: TRBD2
J gene: TRBJ2-5
V gene: TRBV6-1
clone size: NA

CDR3 protein: CASSLETVNTEAFF
CDR3 DNA: TGCGCCAGCAGCTTGGAGACTGTGAACACTGAAGCTTTCTTT
D gene: NA
J gene: TRBJ1-1
V gene: TRBV5-1
clone size: NA

CDR3 protein: CASSLQGAEAFF
CDR3 DNA: TGTGCCAGCAGCTTACAGGGGGCAGAGGCTTTCTTT
D gene: TRBD1
J gene: TRBJ1-1
V gene: TRBV7-2
clone size: NA